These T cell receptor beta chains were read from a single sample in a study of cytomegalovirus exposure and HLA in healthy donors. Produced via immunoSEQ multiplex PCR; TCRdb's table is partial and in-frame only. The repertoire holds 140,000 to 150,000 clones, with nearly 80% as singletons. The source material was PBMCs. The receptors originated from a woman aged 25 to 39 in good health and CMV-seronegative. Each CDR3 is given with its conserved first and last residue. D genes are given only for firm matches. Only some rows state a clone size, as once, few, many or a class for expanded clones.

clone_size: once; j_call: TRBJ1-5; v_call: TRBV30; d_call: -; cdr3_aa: CAWSVRDQPQHF; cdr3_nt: TGTGCCTGGAGTGTACGGGATCAGCCCCAGCATTTT
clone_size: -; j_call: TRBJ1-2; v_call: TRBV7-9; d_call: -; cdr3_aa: CASSLTVDRGYTF; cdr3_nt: TGTGCCAGCAGCTTGACAGTGGACCGTGGCTACACCTTC
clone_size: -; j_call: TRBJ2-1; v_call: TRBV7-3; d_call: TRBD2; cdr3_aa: CASSLGGTSGGANEQFF; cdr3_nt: TGTGCCAGCAGCTTAGGTGGGACTAGCGGGGGGGCCAATGAGCAGTTCTTC
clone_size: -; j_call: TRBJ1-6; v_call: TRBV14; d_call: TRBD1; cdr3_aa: CASSQDRGQGSPLHF; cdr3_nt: TGTGCCAGCAGCCAGGATCGGGGACAGGGTTCACCCCTCCACTTT
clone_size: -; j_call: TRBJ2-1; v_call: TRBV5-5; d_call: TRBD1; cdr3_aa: CASTLRSTGSSYNEQFF; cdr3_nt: TGTGCCAGCACCCTCCGCTCGACAGGGAGCTCCTACAATGAGCAGTTCTTC
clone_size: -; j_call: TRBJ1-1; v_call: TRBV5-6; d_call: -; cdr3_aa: CASSLPGNTEAFF; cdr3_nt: TGTGCCAGCAGCTTGCCAGGAAACACTGAAGCTTTCTTT
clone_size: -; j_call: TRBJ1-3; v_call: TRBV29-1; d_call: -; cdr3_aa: CSGGLGSGNTIYF; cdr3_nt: TGCAGCGGGGGACTAGGGTCCGGAAACACCATATATTTT
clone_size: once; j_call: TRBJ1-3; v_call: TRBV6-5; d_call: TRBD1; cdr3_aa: CASSSDRGVSGNTIYF; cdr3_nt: TGTGCCAGCAGTTCAGACAGGGGGGTTTCTGGAAACACCATATATTTT
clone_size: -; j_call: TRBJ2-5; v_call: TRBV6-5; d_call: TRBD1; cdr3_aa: CASNRQGTETQYF; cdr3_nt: TGTGCCAGCAATAGACAGGGTACAGAGACCCAGTACTTC
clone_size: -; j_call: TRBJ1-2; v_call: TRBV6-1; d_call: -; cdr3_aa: CASSDTGTWNYGYTF; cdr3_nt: TGTGCCAGCAGCGATACAGGGACGTGGAACTATGGCTACACCTTC
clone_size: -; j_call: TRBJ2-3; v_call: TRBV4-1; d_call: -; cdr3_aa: CASSQDTGTIPHTDTQYF; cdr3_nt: TGCGCCAGCAGCCAAGATACAGGGACCATACCACATACCGATACGCAGTATTTT
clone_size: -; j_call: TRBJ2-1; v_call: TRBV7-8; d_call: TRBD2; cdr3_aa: CASSLDGLAGNEQFF; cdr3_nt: TGTGCCAGCAGCTTAGACGGACTAGCGGGGAATGAGCAGTTCTTC
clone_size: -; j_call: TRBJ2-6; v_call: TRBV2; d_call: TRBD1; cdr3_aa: CASSRDSSGANVLTF; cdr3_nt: TGTGCCAGCAGCCGGGACAGCTCTGGGGCCAACGTCCTGACTTTC
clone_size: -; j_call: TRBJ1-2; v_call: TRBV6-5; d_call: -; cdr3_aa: CASSYGGETNYGYTF; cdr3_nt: TGTGCCAGCAGTTACGGGGGGGAAACTAACTATGGCTACACCTTC
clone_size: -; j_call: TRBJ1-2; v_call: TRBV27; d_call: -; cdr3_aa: CASSLWGVGDYGYTF; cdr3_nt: TGTGCCAGCAGTTTATGGGGGGTTGGGGACTATGGCTACACCTTC
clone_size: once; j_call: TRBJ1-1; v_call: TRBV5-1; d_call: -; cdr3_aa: CASSLNTGVGVVTEAFF; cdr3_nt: TGCGCCAGCAGCTTGAATACGGGCGTGGGAGTAGTTACTGAAGCTTTCTTT
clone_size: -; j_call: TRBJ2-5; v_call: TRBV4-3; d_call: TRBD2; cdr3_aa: CASSQLLAGGPGETQYF; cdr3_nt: TGCGCCAGCAGCCAATTACTAGCGGGGGGGCCGGGAGAGACCCAGTACTTC
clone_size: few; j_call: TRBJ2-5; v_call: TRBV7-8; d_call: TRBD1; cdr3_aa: CASSLGQGSGETQYF; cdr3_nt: TGTGCCAGCAGCTTAGGACAGGGGTCGGGCGAGACCCAGTACTTC
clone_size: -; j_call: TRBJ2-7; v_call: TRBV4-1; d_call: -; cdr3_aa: CASSQLSGYYEQYF; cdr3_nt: TGCGCCAGCAGCCAATTGTCAGGGTACTACGAGCAGTACTTC
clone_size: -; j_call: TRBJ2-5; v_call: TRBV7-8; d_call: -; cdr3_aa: CASSFWRGQQETQYF; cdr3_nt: TGTGCCAGCAGCTTCTGGCGGGGTCAACAAGAGACCCAGTACTTC
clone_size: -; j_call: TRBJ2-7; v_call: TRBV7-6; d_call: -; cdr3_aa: CASSFDKEIQYF; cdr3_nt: TGTGCCAGCAGCTTCGACAAGGAAATTCAGTACTTC
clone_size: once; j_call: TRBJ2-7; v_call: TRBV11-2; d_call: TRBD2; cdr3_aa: CASSLDTSGGLSYEQYF; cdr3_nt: TGTGCCAGCAGCTTAGACACTAGCGGGGGTCTCTCCTACGAGCAGTACTTC
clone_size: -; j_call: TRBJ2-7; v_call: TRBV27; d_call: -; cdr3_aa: CASTYRRGSYEQYF; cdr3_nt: TGTGCCAGCACGTACCGCAGGGGCTCCTACGAGCAGTACTTC
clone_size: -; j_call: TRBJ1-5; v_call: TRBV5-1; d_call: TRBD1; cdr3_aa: CASSLVGGQVNQPQHF; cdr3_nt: TGCGCCAGCAGCTTGGTGGGAGGACAGGTCAATCAGCCCCAGCATTTT
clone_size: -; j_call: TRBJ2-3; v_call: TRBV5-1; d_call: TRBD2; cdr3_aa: CASSLKLAGDTQYF; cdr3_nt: TGCGCCAGCAGCTTGAAACTAGCGGGGGATACGCAGTATTTT
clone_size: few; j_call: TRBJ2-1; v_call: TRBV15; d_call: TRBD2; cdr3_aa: CATSGWTSGAYNEQFF; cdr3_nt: TGTGCCACCAGCGGATGGACTAGCGGAGCCTACAATGAGCAGTTCTTC
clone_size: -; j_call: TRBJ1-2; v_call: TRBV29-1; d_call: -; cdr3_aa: CSVIPPHFDYGYTF; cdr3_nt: TGCAGCGTTATCCCCCCCCATTTTGACTATGGCTACACCTTC
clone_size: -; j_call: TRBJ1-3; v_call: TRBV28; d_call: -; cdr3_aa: CASVLGGDGNTIYF; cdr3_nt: TGTGCCAGCGTTCTTGGGGGGGATGGAAACACCATATATTTT
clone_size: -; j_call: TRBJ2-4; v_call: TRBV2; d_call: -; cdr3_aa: CASTFRQAQRVRNF; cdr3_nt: TGTGCCAGCACTTTCCGACAGGCGCAACGGGTGAGGAACTTC